These 13 T cell receptor beta chains were all obtained from the same sample, sequenced in a study of post-analysis software for immune sequencing data (dated by TCRdb to 2014 to 2015). Their specific antigens are unknown. The library relied on PCR. TCRdb records Illumina HiSeq 2500 as the sequencer. To reduce PCR and sequencing biases, unique molecular identifiers were built into the TCR beta cDNA libraries. The public reads were run again by TCRdb, first through fastp at Q25 and then through MiXCR, and only productive beta chains were kept. When rows share a CDR3 protein, they turn into one entry using the most common DNA and genes. This sample comprises hundreds of thousands of distinct CDR3 sequences, approximately 59% of them detected only once. Approximately 11% of the sample is taken by the ten largest. Paper-wide results and their limitations: Significantly higher frequencies in patients than in controls were found for five or six TRBV segments, including TRBV5-6, TRBV5-1 and TRBV20-1.

The sample consisted of blood. The receptors here all came from a girl aged 2-9 years with multiple sclerosis.

The rearrangement uses TRBV6-1 and TRBJ2-1; D not resolved. Germline-derived CDR1 and CDR2 are MNHNS and SASEGT. With 4 bases removed from V and 0 bases from J, the gap between germline ends came to 19 bases. The CDR3 is made up of 18 amino acids. The CDR3 protein is CASSASVAQASSYNEQFF. The CDR3 DNA sequence: TGTGCCAGCAGTGCATCGGTAGCCCAGGCAAGCTCCTACAATGAGCAGTTCTTC.

J is TRBJ2-3 and V is TRBV7-3, with D tentatively TRBD1 (5 bases). This CDR3 region has 15 residues. CDR1 is SGHTA, CDR2 FQGTGA, per germline. Between the trimmed V and J ends, which lost 5 bases and 0 bases, there was a span of 12 bases. CDR3 loop: CASSTQGGSTDTQYF. In DNA, the CDR3 is TGTGCCAGCAGCACGCAGGGCGGAAGCACAGATACGCAGTATTTT.

This clonotype was seen a single time. This rearrangement joins TRBV7-9 to TRBJ1-1; a possible D gene is TRBD1 (5 bases). The germline V gene has CDR1 SEHNR and CDR2 FQNEAQ (reference sequence). V was clipped by 5 bases and J by 7 bases, with 14 bases between them. This CDR3 comprises 13 residues. DNA of the CDR3: TGTGCCAGCAGCACCGGGACGCGTGGTGAAGCTTTCTTT. This gives the protein CASSTGTRGEAFF. Full variable domain (remainder filled in from reference TRBV7-9 and TRBJ1-1): DTGVSQNPRHKITKRGQNVTFRCDPISEHNRLYWYRQTLGQGPEFLTYFQNEAQLEKSRLLSDRFSAERPKGSFSTLEIQRTEQGDSAMYLCASSTGTRGEAFFGQGTRLTVV.

The chain employs TRBV20-1 and TRBJ2-1; the match to TRBD2 covers 10 bases. CDR1 is DFQATT and CDR2 is SNEGSKA in the germline V gene (reference sequence). J was trimmed by 1 base and V by 3 bases; bases with no gene match: 15. This CDR3 region has 19 residues. DNA of the CDR3: TGCAGTGCTAGTCCCCCATGGCTAGCGGGAGTGCAATCCTACAATGAGCAGTTCTTC. Translation gives CSASPPWLAGVQSYNEQFF.

The V and J genes are TRBV25-1 and TRBJ2-3; either TRBD1 or TRBD2 may supply D (5 bases each). V was pared by 5 bases and J by 6 bases, with 18 bases between. Germline assignment: CDR1 MGHDK and CDR2 SYGVNS. CDR3 length equals 15 residues. CDR3 in DNA: TGTGCCAGCAGTACCTCCGGGACCGAGGTGGATACGCAGTATTTT. The encoded protein is CASSTSGTEVDTQYF.

The table lists this clonotype with a few counts. A single base separates this from a much larger clone, so it may be a read error. V gene TRBV20-1 combines with J gene TRBJ2-1, with 10 bases lining up with TRBD2. The DNA end lines up better with TRBJ2-7; the J call may be wrong. This CDR3 contains 16 residues. Germline lookup yields CDR1 DFQATT and CDR2 SNEGSKA (reference sequence). In DNA form, the CDR3 reads TGCAGTGCTAGAGAGGTAGCGGGGGGTATTTACAATGAGCAGTACTTC. Its translation: CSAREVAGGIYNEQYF.

The V gene is TRBV12-3 or TRBV12-4, the J gene TRBJ2-1; tentatively, D is TRBD1 (5 bases). This CDR3 region has 18 residues. V was cut by 5 bases and J by 4 bases, with 24 bases left in between. The CDR3 DNA follows: TGTGCCAGCAGTGCAAACGCAGGGCCCCGGGTCCTATACAATGAGCAGTTCTTC. Its protein product is CASSANAGPRVLYNEQFF.

The chain links TRBV6-6 to TRBJ2-7, with D possibly matching TRBD1 (6 bases). The CDR3 loop spans 13 amino acids. CDR1 MNHNY and CDR2 SVGAGI come from the germline V gene (reference sequence). V lost 5 bases and J lost 5, with 13 bases in between. CDR3 sequence reads: CASSTGRGNEQYF. Written as DNA, the CDR3 is TGTGCCAGCAGTACAGGGCGAGGTAACGAGCAGTACTTC.

This clonotype appeared a few times. The rearrangement links TRBV18 to TRBJ2-1, with D unclear. This CDR3 contains 13 residues. Germline CDR1 reads KGHSH; CDR2 reads LQKENI. V gave up 3 bases and J gave up 4 bases, with 7 bases separating them. The CDR3 coding sequence is TGTGCCAGCTCACCCGCCCTTTACAATGAGCAGTTCTTC. Its protein product is CASSPALYNEQFF.

The rearrangement joins TRBV7-9 to TRBJ2-1, with 10 nucleotides matching TRBD2. The length of the CDR3 is 19 residues. Losses at the gene ends were 3 bases for V and 0 bases for J; bases not matched to a gene: 11. Germline V gene sequence: CDR1 SEHNR, CDR2 FQNEAQ (reference sequence). CDR3 loop: CASSFPRLAGPSSYNEQFF. In nucleotides, the CDR3 is TGTGCCAGCAGCTTCCCCAGACTAGCGGGCCCAAGCTCCTACAATGAGCAGTTCTTC.

V usage is TRBV18 and J usage is TRBJ2-6, with TRBD1 matching over 7 bases. This CDR3 has 17 residues. Trimming took 3 bases from V and 0 from J; bases not matched to a gene: 5. Per the germline V gene, CDR1 is KGHSH and CDR2 is LQKENI. CDR3 region: CASSPGQLLSGANVLTF. CDR3 coding DNA: TGTGCCAGCTCACCGGGACAGCTTCTCTCTGGGGCCAACGTCCTGACTTTC. Supplemented by reference TRBV18 and TRBJ2-6, the full variable domain reads NAGVMQNPRHLVRRRGQEARLRCSPMKGHSHVYWYRQLPEEGLKFMVYLQKENIIDESGMPKERFSAEFPKEGPSILRIQQVVRGDSAAYFCASSPGQLLSGANVLTFGAGSRLTVL.

This clonotype is a singleton in its sample. The genes are TRBV7-2 and TRBJ1-1; 12 bases align to TRBD1. Germline V gene sequence: CDR1 SGHTA, CDR2 FQGNSA. There are 18 residues in the CDR3. Trimming at V came to 2 bases and at J to 2 bases, leaving 9 bases not matched to a gene. DNA of the CDR3: TGTGCCAGCAGCTTACGCCCGGGACAGGGGGCCCTAAACACTGAAGCTTTCTTT. Amino acid sequence: CASSLRPGQGALNTEAFF.

The rearrangement links TRBV29-1 to TRBJ2-3; the match to TRBD2 covers 9 bases. CDR3 length: 14 residues. The germline V gene has CDR1 SQVTM and CDR2 ANQGSEA. V was pared by 7 bases and J by 6 bases, with 11 bases of the junction left unmatched. The CDR3 here is CSARLADSPDTQYF. For the CDR3, the DNA is TGCAGCGCAAGACTAGCGGATTCCCCGGATACGCAGTATTTT.